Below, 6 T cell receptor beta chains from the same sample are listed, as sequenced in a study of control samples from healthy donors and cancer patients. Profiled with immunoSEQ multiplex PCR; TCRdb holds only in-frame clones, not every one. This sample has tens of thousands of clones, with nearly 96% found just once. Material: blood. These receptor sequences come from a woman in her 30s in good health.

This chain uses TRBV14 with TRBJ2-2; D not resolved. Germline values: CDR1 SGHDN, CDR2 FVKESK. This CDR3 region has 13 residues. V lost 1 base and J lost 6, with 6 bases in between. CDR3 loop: CASSQVDSGELFF. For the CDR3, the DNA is TGTGCCAGCAGCCAAGTAGATTCCGGGGAGCTGTTTTTT.

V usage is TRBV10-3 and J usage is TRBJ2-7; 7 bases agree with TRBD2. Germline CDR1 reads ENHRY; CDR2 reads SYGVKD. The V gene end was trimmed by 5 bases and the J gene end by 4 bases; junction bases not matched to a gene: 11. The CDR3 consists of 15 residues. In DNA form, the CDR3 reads TGTGCCATCAGTCTTTCAATGATGGGGGGGTACGAGCAGTACTTC. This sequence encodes CAISLSMMGGYEQYF.

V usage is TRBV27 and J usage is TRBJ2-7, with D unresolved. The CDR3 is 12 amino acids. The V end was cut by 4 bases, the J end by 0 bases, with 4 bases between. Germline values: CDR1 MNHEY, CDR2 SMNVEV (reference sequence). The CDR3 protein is CASSSDSYEQYF. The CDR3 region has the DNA TGTGCCAGCAGTTCCGACTCCTACGAGCAGTACTTC.

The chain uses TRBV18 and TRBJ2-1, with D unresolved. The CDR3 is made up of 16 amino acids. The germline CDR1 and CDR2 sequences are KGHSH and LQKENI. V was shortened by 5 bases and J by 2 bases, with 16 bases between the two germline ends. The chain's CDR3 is CASSRPAPSTYNEQFF. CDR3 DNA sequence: TGTGCCAGCTCAAGACCTGCCCCTTCGACCTACAATGAGCAGTTCTTC. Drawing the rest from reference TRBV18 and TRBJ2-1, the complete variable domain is NAGVMQNPRHLVRRRGQEARLRCSPMKGHSHVYWYRQLPEEGLKFMVYLQKENIIDESGMPKERFSAEFPKEGPSILRIQQVVRGDSAAYFCASSRPAPSTYNEQFFGPGTRLTVL.

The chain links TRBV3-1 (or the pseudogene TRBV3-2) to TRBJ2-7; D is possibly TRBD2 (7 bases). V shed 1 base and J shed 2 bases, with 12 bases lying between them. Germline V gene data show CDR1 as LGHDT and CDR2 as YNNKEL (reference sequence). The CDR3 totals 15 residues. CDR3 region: CASSQGAGAAYEQYF. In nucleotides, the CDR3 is TGTGCCAGCAGCCAAGGGGCGGGGGCTGCCTACGAGCAGTACTTC.

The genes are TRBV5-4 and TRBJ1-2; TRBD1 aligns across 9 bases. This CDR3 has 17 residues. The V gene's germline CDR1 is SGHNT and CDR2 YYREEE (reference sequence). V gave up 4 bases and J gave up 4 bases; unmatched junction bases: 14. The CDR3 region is CASSAKLQGAHSYGYTF. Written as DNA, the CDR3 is TGTGCCAGCAGCGCCAAACTACAGGGGGCGCATAGCTATGGCTACACCTTC.